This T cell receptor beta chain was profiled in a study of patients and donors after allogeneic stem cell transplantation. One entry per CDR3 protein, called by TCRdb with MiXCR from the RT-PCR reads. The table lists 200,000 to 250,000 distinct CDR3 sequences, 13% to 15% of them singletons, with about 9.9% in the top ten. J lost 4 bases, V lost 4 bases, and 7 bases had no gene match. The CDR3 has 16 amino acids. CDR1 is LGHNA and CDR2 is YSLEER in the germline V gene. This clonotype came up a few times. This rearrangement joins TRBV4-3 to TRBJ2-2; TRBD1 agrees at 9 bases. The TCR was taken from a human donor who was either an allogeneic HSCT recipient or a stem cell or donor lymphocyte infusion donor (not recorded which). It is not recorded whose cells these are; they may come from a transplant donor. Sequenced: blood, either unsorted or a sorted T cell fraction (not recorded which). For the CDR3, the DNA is TGCGCCAGCAGCCTACACAGGGGGCAGGGCACCGGGGAGCTGTTTTTT. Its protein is CASSLHRGQGTGELFF.